The clone carrying this T cell receptor (beta chain) was detected a few times. Each of the donors was a healthy bone marrow donor. Though probably carrying unrecorded immune exposures, donors were nominally healthy at sampling. This sample stems from a study of cytomegalovirus exposure and HLA in healthy donors. In the PCR, 60 Vbeta and 13 Jbeta primers were used. Sequencing used immunoSEQ multiplex PCR; TCRdb keeps in-frame clones, though not all of them. The table shows 150,000 to 200,000 clones, with roughly 85% occurring only once. This CDR3 region has 15 residues. Trimming removed 4 bases from V and 0 bases from J; junction bases left unmatched: 2. Germline loops: CDR1 SGHRS, CDR2 YFSETQ.

The material sequenced was PBMCs. The chain employs TRBV5-1 and TRBJ2-1; 9 nucleotides match TRBD1. The TCR sequence derives from a woman aged 40 to 50 in good health and CMV-seronegative. Here the CDR3 DNA reads TGCGCCAGCAGCCCGGACAGGGGCTCCTACAATGAGCAGTTCTTC. As protein: CASSPDRGSYNEQFF.